This TCR beta chain was retrieved from a study of T cell responses to AZD1222 COVID-19 vaccine. Study conclusions and caveats: Donors were mostly white British, more females; clonal diversity possibly underestimated.

V lost 4 bases, J lost 10 bases, and 11 bases lay in between. CDR1 GTSNPN and CDR2 SVGIG come from the germline V gene (reference sequence). This CDR3 comprises 12 residues. The repertoire was sequenced with immunoSEQ multiplex PCR; TCRdb's copy has only in-frame clones and lacks some. The sample has about 73,000 clones; about 88% are singletons. For this clone: What it recognizes is unknown.

This TCR was sampled from an adult who received the AZD1222 COVID-19 vaccine. Sequencing used peripheral blood, obtained 28 days after the second AZD1222 dose. The chain couples TRBV30 to TRBJ1-6; D is ambiguous. The chain's CDR3 is CAWTLPQSPLHF. The CDR3 DNA is TGTGCCTGGACCCTTCCCCAATCACCCCTCCACTTT. Full variable domain (rest looked up from reference TRBV30 and TRBJ1-6): SQTIHQWPATLVQPVGSPLSLECTVEGTSNPNLYWYRQAAGRGLQLLFYSVGIGQISSEVPQNLSASRPQDRQFILSSKKLLLSDSGFYLCAWTLPQSPLHFGNGTRLTVT.